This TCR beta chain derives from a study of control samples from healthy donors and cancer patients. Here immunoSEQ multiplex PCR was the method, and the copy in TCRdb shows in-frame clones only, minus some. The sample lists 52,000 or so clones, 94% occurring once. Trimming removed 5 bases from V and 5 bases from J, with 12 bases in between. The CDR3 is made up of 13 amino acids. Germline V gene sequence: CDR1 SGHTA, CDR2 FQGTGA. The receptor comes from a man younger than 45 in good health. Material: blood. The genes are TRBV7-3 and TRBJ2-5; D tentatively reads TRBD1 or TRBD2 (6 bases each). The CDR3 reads CASSPGGQETQYF. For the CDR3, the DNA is TGTGCCAGCAGCCCTGGGGGGCAGGAGACCCAGTACTTC.